This TCR beta chain originates from a study of OX40 agonist ivuxolimab in advanced cancers. The study in broad terms: The costimulatory receptor OX40 (CD134) was targeted by ivuxolimab, a fully human IgG2 agonistic monoclonal antibody. In the dose-escalation cohort, 82.7% of patients were male, and the mean age was approximately 60 years, with a range of 23 to 79. Among the 50 to 55 dose-escalation patients, about 20 had hepatocellular carcinoma, 15 melanoma, 9 renal cell carcinoma and 9 head and neck cancer. Patients were allowed to have had prior anti-PD-1, anti-PD-L1 or anti-CTLA-4 therapy, and around 41% of the dose-escalation patients had previously received checkpoint inhibitors. Intravenous ivuxolimab was administered to patients every 2 weeks at six dose levels: 0.01, 0.1, 0.3, 1.5, 3 and 10 mg/kg. Peripheral TCRbeta sequencing was intended to test whether TCR sequence diversity was altered and clonal T-cell expansion was caused by ivuxolimab. The paper reports the monotherapy dose-escalation portion (N of about 54 patients) of the phase I ivuxolimab trial. Partial responses occurred in three dose-escalation patients, of whom one had hepatocellular carcinoma and two had cutaneous melanoma.

General conclusions and limits of the study: After ivuxolimab, more expanded clones were found on average in CD8+ T cells than in CD4+ T cells. Low levels of normalized T-cell clonal expansion were also seen in some patients who did not respond. The antigen specificity of the clonally expanded peripheral T cells was not determined. At doses of 0.1 to 3.0 mg/kg, clonal expansion of both CD4+ and CD8+ T cells in blood was seen between baseline and week 6. Partial responders in the 0.1-3.0 mg/kg groups had among the lowest normalized peripheral clonal expansion, especially among CD8+ T cells.

As to this clone: Which antigen it targets is not known. The record has no base qualities; no much larger clone is one base away.

V is reduced by 4 bases and J by 4 bases, leaving a spacing of 8 bases between them. The germline V gene supplies CDR1 MGHDK and CDR2 SYGVNS. The cysteine opens and the phenylalanine closes a CDR3 of 12 amino acids. The read is trimmed to its CDR3 DNA, 36 bases read in frame from base 1. Genomic DNA was isolated from the sorted cells so that the TCRbeta CDR3 region could be sequenced. The immunoSEQ Assay was used for sequencing of TCRbeta CDR3 regions. Drawn from immuneACCESS, this table holds only the in-frame rearrangements with V and J called that TCRdb kept. Clones are partly lost; checked studies trace under half to an unresolved V gene and leave the rest unexplained. The sample table contains more than 30,000 clones; only one count was recorded for more than 70% of them. The ten biggest clones cover around a quarter of the sample. The trial excluded patients who had a history of autoimmune disease or who were on systemic immunosuppression. Peripheral blood for TCR sequencing was collected from all dose cohorts at baseline, on cycle 4 day 1, and on cycle 7 day 1. Samples were obtained from an open-label, multicenter, first-in-human phase I dose-escalation trial of ivuxolimab. The trial enrolled adults with locally advanced or metastatic head and neck squamous cell, hepatocellular, melanoma or renal cell carcinoma. CD4+ and CD8+ T cells were sorted separately from peripheral blood before TCR sequencing.

This chain joins TRBV25-1 to TRBJ2-7, with no confidently assigned D gene. The sample consisted of CD4+ or CD8+ T cells sorted from blood, taken in a trial of the OX40 agonist ivuxolimab. This sequence originates from an adult with an advanced solid tumor such as melanoma, head and neck, liver or kidney cancer. Here the CDR3 is given as CASSAGGYEQYF. The DNA sequence is given as TGTGCCAGCAGTGCTGGTGGTTACGAGCAGTACTTC.